Shown below are 29 T cell receptor beta chains from a single sample sequenced in a study of B cell selection in AIRE deficiency. Regulatory T cells were sorted as CD4+CD25hiCD127low/negative. The protocol was immunoSEQ multiplex PCR, while the TCRdb copy is restricted to in-frame clones and leaves out a portion. The sample has fewer than 25,000 clones, approximately 91% seen once. The sequenced material came from CD4+CD25+ Tregs sorted from PBMCs. The receptor set was obtained from a human donor in good health.

This clone was observed once. V gene TRBV11-3 combines with J gene TRBJ1-1, with D perhaps matching TRBD1 (5 bases). Germline V gives CDR1 SGHNT, CDR2 YENEEA. The V end was cut by 5 bases, the J end by 1 base, with 11 bases between. The CDR3 contains 14 residues. CDR3 nucleotide sequence: TGTGCCAGCAGCCCCAAGACAGCGAACACTGAAGCTTTCTTT. Protein sequence: CASSPKTANTEAFF.

Worth noting for this clone: Other DNA sequences of this sample code for an identical CDR3. The V gene is TRBV6-5, the J gene TRBJ2-2, with 7 bases matching TRBD2. Germline V gene data show CDR1 as MNHEY and CDR2 as SVGAGI. CDR3 length: 15 residues. V lost 6 bases, J lost 0 bases, and 4 bases stayed unmatched. CDR3 amino acids: CASRRLAANTGELFF. In DNA form, the CDR3 reads TGTGCCAGCAGGAGACTAGCAGCGAACACCGGGGAGCTGTTTTTT.

The chain combines TRBV7-8 with TRBJ2-3; D may be TRBD1 or TRBD2 (5 bases each). This CDR3 has 16 amino acids. V lost 5 bases, J lost 4 bases, and 19 bases lay in between. Germline V lookup: CDR1 SGHVS, CDR2 FQNEAQ. CDR3 region: CASSHSRERGADTQYF. The CDR3 DNA follows: TGTGCCAGCAGCCATAGCAGGGAGCGAGGAGCAGATACGCAGTATTTT. The full variable domain, in which reference TRBV7-8 and TRBJ2-3 provide the parts outside the CDR3, is GAGVSQSPRYKVAKRGQDVALRCDPISGHVSLFWYQQALGQGPEFLTYFQNEAQLDKSGLPSDRFFAERPEGSVSTLKIQRTQQEDSAVYLCASSHSRERGADTQYFGPGTRLTVL.

This chain links TRBV7-2 with TRBJ2-1; D is perhaps TRBD2 (5 bases). V was cut by 0 bases and J by 7 bases, with 13 bases left in between. CDR1 SGHTA and CDR2 FQGNSA come from the germline V gene. The CDR3 consists of 15 residues. As DNA, the CDR3 is TGTGCCAGCAGCTTAGCGGGAGTGCCCCGGAATGAGCAGTTCTTC. Its translation: CASSLAGVPRNEQFF.

This clone was seen more than once but under ten times. V and J are TRBV6-5 and TRBJ1-1; D is undetermined. This CDR3 spans 12 amino acids. The V end was cut by 2 bases, the J end by 1 base, with 2 bases between. From germline, CDR1 is MNHEY and CDR2 SVGAGI. CDR3 amino acids: CASSYENTEAFF. The CDR3 DNA follows: TGTGCCAGCAGTTACGAGAACACTGAAGCTTTCTTT.

The rearrangement joins TRBV6-1 to TRBJ1-4; possible D gene TRBD1, 6 bases. Trimming pared 8 bases from V and 4 bases from J, leaving 14 bases between. In germline, CDR1 is MNHNS, CDR2 SASEGT. The length of the CDR3 is 14 residues. The CDR3 coding sequence is TGTGCCAGCTTGTTTGGACAGCATAATGAAAAACTGTTTTTT. Its protein is CASLFGQHNEKLFF.

J is TRBJ2-5 and V is TRBV7-6; the match to TRBD1 covers 7 bases. This CDR3 has 14 residues. The ends lost 4 bases at V and 4 bases at J; junction bases unmatched: 6. Germline V gene sequence: CDR1 SGHVS, CDR2 FNYEAQ. CDR3 protein: CASSYQQGRETQYF. CDR3 bases: TGTGCCAGCAGCTATCAACAGGGGCGAGAGACCCAGTACTTC.

The chain recombines TRBV11-2 with TRBJ2-3; D may be TRBD1 (6 bases). V lost 5 bases to trimming and J lost 0 bases, with 12 bases between them. This CDR3 spans 15 amino acids. Germline lookup yields CDR1 SGHAT and CDR2 FQNNGV. CDR3 DNA: TGTGCCAGCAGCCCCGGGACAACTAGCACAGATACGCAGTATTTT. Translated: CASSPGTTSTDTQYF.

The gene calls are TRBV6-6 and TRBJ2-1; D gene uncertain. The germline gives CDR1 MNHNY, CDR2 SVGAGI (reference sequence). V lost 2 bases, J lost 5 bases, and 4 bases lay in between. This CDR3 is 12 amino acids long. The CDR3 nucleotides read TGTGCCAGCAGTTACCGGGACAATGAGCAGTTCTTC. Protein: CASSYRDNEQFF.

This rearrangement joins TRBV6-5 to TRBJ1-1, with 7 bases that match TRBD1. CDR1 and CDR2 (germline): MNHEY, SVGAGI. V shed 2 bases and J 7 bases; nucleotides not matched to a gene: 7. CDR3 length: 14 amino acids. In DNA, the CDR3 is TGTGCCAGCAGTTACAGTTTCCGGGACAGTGAAGCTTTCTTT. It is translated as CASSYSFRDSEAFF.

The chain carries TRBV6-5 and TRBJ2-5, with 7 bases fitting TRBD1. Germline V lookup: CDR1 MNHEY, CDR2 SVGAGI. V was clipped by 5 bases and J by 4 bases; unmatched bases: 7. The length of the CDR3 is 14 residues. The CDR3 DNA is TGTGCCAGCAGTCGTTACAGGGGTCGAGAGACCCAGTACTTC. Its translation: CASSRYRGRETQYF.

This chain connects TRBV9 to TRBJ2-1, with 7 bases aligning to TRBD2. The V gene end was trimmed by 2 bases and the J gene end by 10 bases; junction bases not matched to a gene: 9. The CDR3 is 14 amino acids. CDR1 and CDR2 (germline): SGDLS, YYNGEE. CDR3 nucleotide sequence: TGTGCCAGCAGCGTTGCGGGAGCGGCCGGCGAGCAGTTCTTC. This gives the protein CASSVAGAAGEQFF. The whole variable domain, filled in from reference TRBV9 and TRBJ2-1, reads DSGVTQTPKHLITATGQRVTLRCSPRSGDLSVYWYQQSLDQGLQFLIQYYNGEERAKGNILERFSAQQFPDLHSELNLSSLELGDSALYFCASSVAGAAGEQFFGPGTRLTVL.

The chain links TRBV7-2 to TRBJ2-7; perhaps TRBD1 as D (5 bases). V was clipped by 2 bases and J by 6 bases, with 17 bases between them. Germline lookup yields CDR1 SGHTA and CDR2 FQGNSA. CDR3 size: 15 residues. CDR3 sequence reads: CASSLQGQAAGEQYF. CDR3 nucleotide sequence: TGTGCCAGCAGCTTACAGGGCCAGGCGGCCGGCGAGCAGTACTTC. The full variable domain, rest sourced from reference TRBV7-2 and TRBJ2-7, is GAGVSQSPSNKVTEKGKDVELRCDPISGHTALYWYRQSLGQGLEFLIYFQGNSAPDKSGLPSDRFSAERTGGSVSTLTIQRTQQEDSAVYLCASSLQGQAAGEQYFGPGTRLTVT.

This sequence joins TRBV11-2 and TRBJ2-7; D is ambiguous. CDR1 and CDR2 (germline): SGHAT, FQNNGV. The CDR3 sequence is 11 residues long. Trimming pared 5 bases from V and 3 bases from J, leaving 5 bases between. The CDR3 DNA reads TGTGCCAGCAGCACGTACTACGAGCAGTACTTC. As protein: CASSTYYEQYF.

V gene TRBV30 combines with J gene TRBJ2-7, with D possibly being TRBD1 (5 bases). Germline assignment: CDR1 GTSNPN and CDR2 SVGIG (reference sequence). Trimming cost V 4 bases and J 4 bases, with 11 bases left between them. CDR3 length: 12 residues. CDR3: CAWTRTQYEQYF. The CDR3 region has the DNA TGTGCCTGGACCAGGACACAGTACGAGCAGTACTTC.

The rearrangement joins TRBV11-2 to TRBJ2-1; 10 bases map to TRBD2. This CDR3 comprises 14 residues. Germline CDR1 is SGHAT and CDR2 is FQNNGV. Trimming took 3 bases from V and 7 from J; bases not matched to a gene: 3. Here the CDR3 reads CASSFGLAANEQFF. DNA for the CDR3: TGTGCCAGCAGCTTCGGACTAGCGGCTAATGAGCAGTTCTTC.

This chain links TRBV6-1 with TRBJ1-1; D not resolved. The CDR3 consists of 15 residues. Germline V CDR1 and CDR2: MNHNS, SASEGT. The V and J ends lost 5 bases and 1 base respectively, with 14 bases between them. The CDR3 DNA follows: TGTGCCAGCAGTTCCCGCGCGAGAGGGAACACTGAAGCTTTCTTT. Translation gives CASSSRARGNTEAFF.

This chain connects TRBV7-2 to TRBJ1-5; D is unresolved. The germline CDR1 and CDR2 sequences are SGHTA and FQGNSA. V lost 1 base and J lost 0, with 7 bases in between. The CDR3 sequence is 15 residues long. Here the CDR3 reads CASSLDPHSNQPQHF. Written as DNA, the CDR3 is TGTGCCAGCAGCTTAGACCCACATAGCAATCAGCCCCAGCATTTT.

This rearrangement joins TRBV7-2 to TRBJ2-7, with D perhaps matching TRBD1 (5 bases). The V gene lost 0 bases and the J gene lost 0 bases, with 6 bases spanning the gap. The CDR3 has 14 amino acids. Germline V gives CDR1 SGHTA, CDR2 FQGNSA. This CDR3 is CASSLAGPSYEQYF. The DNA for the CDR3 is TGTGCCAGCAGCTTAGCGGGGCCCTCCTACGAGCAGTACTTC.

The V and J genes are TRBV29-1 and TRBJ2-5, with 7 bases fitting TRBD2. Germline-derived CDR1 and CDR2 are SQVTM and ANQGSEA. The CDR3 covers 11 residues. The CDR3 sequence: CSSRGEETQYF. CDR3 nucleotide sequence: TGCAGTTCACGGGGGGAAGAGACCCAGTACTTC.

This clone was seen just once. The V call is TRBV6-6, the J call TRBJ2-7, with 10 bases matching TRBD2. V was clipped by 5 bases and J by 6 bases; unmatched bases: 4. Looked up from germline, CDR1 is MNHNY and CDR2 is SVGAGI (reference sequence). CDR3 length: 13 amino acids. The CDR3 bases are TGTGCCAGCAGTAAGCGGGAGGGAGGCGAGCAGTACTTC. Protein sequence: CASSKREGGEQYF.

The chain joins TRBV19 to TRBJ2-4; D unclear. Germline V CDR1 and CDR2: LNHDA, SQIVND (reference sequence). The CDR3 extends over 13 amino acids. Between the trimmed V and J ends, which lost 1 base and 13 bases, there was a span of 14 bases. CDR3 in DNA: TGTGCCAGTAGTATAGGAGCCGGTCCCCTCCAGTACTTC. Residues: CASSIGAGPLQYF.

This chain links TRBV29-1 with TRBJ1-1, with D unclear. CDR3 length: 13 residues. The V gene lost 3 bases and the J gene lost 0 bases, with 8 bases spanning the gap. The V gene's germline CDR1 is SQVTM and CDR2 ANQGSEA. CDR3 DNA: TGCAGCGTTGACGGGCCATTGAACACTGAAGCTTTCTTT. Translated: CSVDGPLNTEAFF.

This rearrangement joins TRBV5-8 to TRBJ2-3, with 8 bases fitting TRBD1. The CDR3 length is 15 residues. Per the germline V gene, CDR1 is SGHTS and CDR2 is YDEGEE. V lost 4 bases, J lost 4 bases, and 8 bases stayed unmatched. CDR3 sequence reads: CASSLGGQAPDTQYF. The CDR3 nucleotides read TGTGCCAGCAGCCTTGGGGGACAGGCACCAGATACGCAGTATTTT.

The gene calls are TRBV6-6 and TRBJ1-2; D is possibly TRBD1 (5 bases). Trimming pared 5 bases from V and 2 bases from J, leaving 12 bases between. The CDR3 contains 14 residues. The V gene's germline CDR1 is MNHNY and CDR2 SVGAGI (reference sequence). The DNA of the CDR3 is TGTGCCAGCAGTCGACCGGGGCTAAACTATGGCTACACCTTC. Protein: CASSRPGLNYGYTF.

The V and J genes are TRBV9 and TRBJ2-6; no clear D. Per germline, CDR1 SGDLS and CDR2 YYNGEE. The length of the CDR3 is 15 residues. V was cut by 3 bases and J by 0 bases, with 7 bases left in between. CDR3 in DNA: TGTGCCAGCAGCGCGCTTTTCTCTGGGGCCAACGTCCTGACTTTC. It translates to CASSALFSGANVLTF.

V gene TRBV6-5 combines with J gene TRBJ1-2, with D uncertain. This CDR3 is built from 11 residues. V was trimmed by 6 bases and J by 5 bases, leaving 7 bases between them. The V gene's germline CDR1 is MNHEY and CDR2 SVGAGI. The CDR3 sequence: CASSLPYGYTF. In nucleotides, the CDR3 is TGTGCCAGCAGCCTGCCTTATGGCTACACCTTC.

The genes are TRBV19 and TRBJ1-6; D gene unclear. There are 14 residues in the CDR3. Trimming cost V 5 bases and J 0 bases, with 5 bases left between them. CDR1 is LNHDA and CDR2 is SQIVND in the germline V gene (reference sequence). The CDR3 region has the DNA TGTGCCAGTAGTGGGAGCTCCTATAATTCACCCCTCCACTTT. Protein product: CASSGSSYNSPLHF.

This chain joins TRBV19 and TRBJ1-6, with 7 bases fitting TRBD1. In germline, CDR1 is LNHDA, CDR2 SQIVND (reference sequence). This CDR3 has 17 residues. V shed 3 bases, J shed 0 bases, and the junction held 5 bases outside the gene matches. In nucleotides, the CDR3 is TGTGCCAGTAGTATCACAAGGACAGGCTCCTATAATTCACCCCTCCACTTT. Its protein is CASSITRTGSYNSPLHF.